This TCR beta chain stems from a study of breast tumors, draining lymph nodes, adjacent tissues. Study results and limitations: Compared with lymph nodes, tumors were less diverse; compared with nontumor tissue, more. The lymph node origin of tumor T cells was framed as consistent with a hypothesis, not demonstrated.

TCRdb independently ran MiXCR on the multiplex PCR reads; one entry per CDR3 protein. In the table there are 200,000 to 250,000 distinct CDR3 sequences, approximately 30% of which are singletons. This clonotype came up many times. What it recognizes is unknown. Germline loops: CDR1 KGHSH, CDR2 LQKENI. The CDR3 extends over 14 amino acids. Deletions cut 4 bases from V and 9 bases from J, with 13 bases between. Axillary draining lymph nodes of breast cancer patients supplied the node samples. This TCR came from a female donor with breast cancer. Some clones in this sample may be carry-over from other donors' samples. The sequenced sample was axillary lymph node tissue. This chain connects TRBV18 to TRBJ1-6; TRBD1 is a possible D gene (6 bases). The CDR3 loop is CASSLEQGISPLHF. CDR3 DNA sequence: TGTGCCAGCTCACTTGAGCAGGGGATTTCACCCCTCCACTTT.